This record covers a single TCR beta chain. What it binds is unknown. With 60 Vbeta and 13 Jbeta primers, the PCR was carried out. TCRdb's table, derived via immunoSEQ multiplex PCR, lists solely in-frame clones and lacks some. The sample has some 140,000 clones; around 79% are singletons. The data belong to a study of cytomegalovirus exposure and HLA in healthy donors. Study-level points and caveats: Later analysis suggested most CMV-associated TCR beta chains were HLA-restricted.

CDR1 and CDR2 from the germline V gene are SEHNR and FQNEAQ (reference sequence). Trimming took off 1 base at V and 7 bases at J, with 13 bases between the two ends. There are 14 residues in the CDR3. The receptor was isolated from a female donor in good health and CMV-seronegative. Material: PBMCs. V is TRBV7-9 and J is TRBJ1-2, with D possibly TRBD1 on 5 matching bases. CDR3 DNA sequence: TGTGCCAGCAGCTTAGGGGAGGGGTTGGCTGGCTACACCTTC. Translated, it gives CASSLGEGLAGYTF.